This T cell receptor (beta chain) was captured by sequencing in a study of T cell repertoires in aging, cancer and after chemotherapy. Study information: Donor ages fell into six groups from 30 or younger up to 70 or older.

The template was genomic DNA from peripheral blood, not RNA. The germline gives CDR1 MNHGY, CDR2 SVAAGI. Trimming left V 4 bases short and J 4 bases short, with 13 bases between. The CDR3 consists of 15 residues. Multiplex touch-down PCR with TRB-A/B primers amplified rearranged V-D-J TRB sequences. Using its own MiXCR run on the multiplex PCR reads, TCRdb lists one record per CDR3 protein. The sample lists around 10,000 distinct CDR3 sequences, over 25% occurring once. The rearrangement uses TRBV6-9 and TRBJ2-2; the D gene is possibly TRBD2 (6 bases). The clonotype comes from a human donor in good health. The material sequenced was blood. CDR3 nucleotide sequence: TGTGCCAGCAGTTTGCCCGGGAGAGGCACCGGGGAGCTGTTTTTT. As protein: CASSLPGRGTGELFF.